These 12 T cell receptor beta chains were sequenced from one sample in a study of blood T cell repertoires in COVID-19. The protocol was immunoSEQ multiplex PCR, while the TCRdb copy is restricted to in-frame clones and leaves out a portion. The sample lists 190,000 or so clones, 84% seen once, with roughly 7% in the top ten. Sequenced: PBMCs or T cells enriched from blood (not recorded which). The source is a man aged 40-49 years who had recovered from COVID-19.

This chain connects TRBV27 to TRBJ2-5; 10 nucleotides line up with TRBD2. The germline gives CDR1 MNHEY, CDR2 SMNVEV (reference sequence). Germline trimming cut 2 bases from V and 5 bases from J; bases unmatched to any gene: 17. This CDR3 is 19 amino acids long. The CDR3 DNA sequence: TGTGCCAGCAGTTTACCCCCCGGGGGGAGCGGGGGGGCTCGGGAGACCCAGTACTTC. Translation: CASSLPPGGSGGARETQYF.

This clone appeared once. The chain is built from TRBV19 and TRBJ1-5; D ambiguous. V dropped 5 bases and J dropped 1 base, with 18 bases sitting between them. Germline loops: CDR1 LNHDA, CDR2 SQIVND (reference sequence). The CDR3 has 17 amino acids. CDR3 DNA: TGTGCCAGTAGTCCCGATCAGCCCAGAGGGAGCAATCAGCCCCAGCATTTT. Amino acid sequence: CASSPDQPRGSNQPQHF. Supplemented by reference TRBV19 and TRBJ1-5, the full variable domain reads DGGITQSPKYLFRKEGQNVTLSCEQNLNHDAMYWYRQDPGQGLRLIYYSQIVNDFQKGDIAEGYSVSREKKESFPLTVTSAQKNPTAFYLCASSPDQPRGSNQPQHFGDGTRLSIL.

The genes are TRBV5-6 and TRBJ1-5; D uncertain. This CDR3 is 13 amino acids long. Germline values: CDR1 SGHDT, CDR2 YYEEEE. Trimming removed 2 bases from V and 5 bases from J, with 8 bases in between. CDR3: CASSFAGDQPQHF. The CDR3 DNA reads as TGTGCCAGCAGCTTTGCCGGGGATCAGCCCCAGCATTTT.

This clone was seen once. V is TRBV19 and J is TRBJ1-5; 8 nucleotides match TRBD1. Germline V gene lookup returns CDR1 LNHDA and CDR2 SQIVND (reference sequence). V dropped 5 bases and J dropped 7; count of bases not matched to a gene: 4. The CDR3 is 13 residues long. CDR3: CASSPTGGQPQHF. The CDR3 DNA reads TGTGCCAGTAGTCCCACAGGGGGACAGCCCCAGCATTTT.

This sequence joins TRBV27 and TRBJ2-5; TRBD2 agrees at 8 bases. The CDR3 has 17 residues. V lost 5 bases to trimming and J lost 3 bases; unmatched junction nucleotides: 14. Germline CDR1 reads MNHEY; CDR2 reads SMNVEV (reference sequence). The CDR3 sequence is CASSGEGWGLEKETQYF. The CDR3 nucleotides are TGTGCCAGCAGTGGGGAAGGGTGGGGACTAGAAAAAGAGACCCAGTACTTC.

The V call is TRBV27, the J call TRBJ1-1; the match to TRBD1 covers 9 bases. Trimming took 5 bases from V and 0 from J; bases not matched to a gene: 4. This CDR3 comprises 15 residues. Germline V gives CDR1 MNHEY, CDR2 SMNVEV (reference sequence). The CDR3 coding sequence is TGTGCCAGCAGTGCCTGGGACAGGGTGAACACTGAAGCTTTCTTT. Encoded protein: CASSAWDRVNTEAFF.

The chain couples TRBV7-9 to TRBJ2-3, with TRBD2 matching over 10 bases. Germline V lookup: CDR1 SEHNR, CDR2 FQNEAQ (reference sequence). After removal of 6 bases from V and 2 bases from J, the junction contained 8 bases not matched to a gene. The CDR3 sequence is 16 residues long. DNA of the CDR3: TGTGCCAGCAGGAAGGCTAGCGGGGGACTCACAGATACGCAGTATTTT. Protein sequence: CASRKASGGLTDTQYF.

The CDR3 bases are TGTGCCAGCAGCTTAGTTAATGTCCGGGTAAGCAATCAGCCCCAGCATTTT. Its translation: CASSLVNVRVSNQPQHF. This chain connects TRBV7-8 to TRBJ1-5; D not certain. The CDR3 is 17 amino acids. V dropped 1 base and J dropped 1 base, with 14 bases sitting between them. Germline CDR1 SGHVS, CDR2 FQNEAQ.

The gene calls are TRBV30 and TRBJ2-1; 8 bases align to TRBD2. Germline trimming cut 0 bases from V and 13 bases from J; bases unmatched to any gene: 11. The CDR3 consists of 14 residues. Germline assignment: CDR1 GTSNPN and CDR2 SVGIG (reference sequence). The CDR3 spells CAWSVLPSGGLQFF. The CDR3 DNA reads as TGTGCCTGGAGTGTACTGCCGAGCGGGGGATTACAGTTCTTC.

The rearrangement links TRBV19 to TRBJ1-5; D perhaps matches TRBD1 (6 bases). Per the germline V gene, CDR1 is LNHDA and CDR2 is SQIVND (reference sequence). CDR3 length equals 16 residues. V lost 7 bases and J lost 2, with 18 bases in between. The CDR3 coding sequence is TGTGCCAGTACAGGCAGGGGTGATTGGGGCAATCAGCCCCAGCATTTT. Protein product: CASTGRGDWGNQPQHF.

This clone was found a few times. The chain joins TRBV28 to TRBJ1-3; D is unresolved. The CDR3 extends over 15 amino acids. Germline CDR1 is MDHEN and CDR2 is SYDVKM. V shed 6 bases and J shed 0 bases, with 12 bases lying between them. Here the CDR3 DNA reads TGTGCCAGCAGGCGTGGTTTTAGCTCTGGAAACACCATATATTTT. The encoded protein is CASRRGFSSGNTIYF.

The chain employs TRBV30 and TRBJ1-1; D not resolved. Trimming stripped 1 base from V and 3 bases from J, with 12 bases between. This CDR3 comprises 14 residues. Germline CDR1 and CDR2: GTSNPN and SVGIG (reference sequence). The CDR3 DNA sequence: TGTGCCTGGAGTGGACATGTGTTGGACACTGAAGCTTTCTTT. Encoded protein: CAWSGHVLDTEAFF. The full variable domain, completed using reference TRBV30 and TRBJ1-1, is SQTIHQWPATLVQPVGSPLSLECTVEGTSNPNLYWYRQAAGRGLQLLFYSVGIGQISSEVPQNLSASRPQDRQFILSSKKLLLSDSGFYLCAWSGHVLDTEAFFGQGTRLTVV.